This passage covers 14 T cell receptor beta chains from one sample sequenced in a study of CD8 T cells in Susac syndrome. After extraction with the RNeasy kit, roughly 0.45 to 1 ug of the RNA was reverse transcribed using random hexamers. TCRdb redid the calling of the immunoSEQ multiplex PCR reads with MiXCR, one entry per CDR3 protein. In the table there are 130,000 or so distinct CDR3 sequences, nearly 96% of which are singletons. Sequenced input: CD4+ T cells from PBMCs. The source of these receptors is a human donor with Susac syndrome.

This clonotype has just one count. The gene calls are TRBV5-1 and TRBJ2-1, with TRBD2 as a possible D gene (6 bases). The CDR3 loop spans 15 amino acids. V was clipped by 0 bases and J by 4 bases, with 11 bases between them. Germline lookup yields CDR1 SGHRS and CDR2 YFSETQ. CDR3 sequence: CASSLAGLPYNEQFF. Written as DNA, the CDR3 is TGCGCCAGCAGCTTGGCCGGACTACCGTACAATGAGCAGTTCTTC.

CDR3 nucleotide sequence: TGCAGTGCCGAGGCACAGGGGTTTAGCACAGATACGCAGTATTTT. Its protein is CSAEAQGFSTDTQYF. The chain has TRBV20-1 and TRBJ2-3; 7 nucleotides align to TRBD1. The CDR3 extends over 15 amino acids. V trimming: 6 bases; J trimming: 0 bases; junction bases outside the gene matches: 9. CDR1 is DFQATT and CDR2 is SNEGSKA in the germline V gene (reference sequence).

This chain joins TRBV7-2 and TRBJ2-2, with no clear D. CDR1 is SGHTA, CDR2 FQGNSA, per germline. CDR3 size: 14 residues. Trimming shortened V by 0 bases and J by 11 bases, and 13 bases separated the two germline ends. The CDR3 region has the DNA TGTGCCAGCAGCTTAGCGGTAGCCCGACGCGAGCTGTTTTTT. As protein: CASSLAVARRELFF.

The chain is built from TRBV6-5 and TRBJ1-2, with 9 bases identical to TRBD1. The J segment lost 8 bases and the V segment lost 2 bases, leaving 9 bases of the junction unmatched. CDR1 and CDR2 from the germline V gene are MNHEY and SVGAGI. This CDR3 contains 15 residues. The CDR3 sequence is CASSYPGTGRGGYTF. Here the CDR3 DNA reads TGTGCCAGCAGTTACCCTGGGACAGGGCGTGGAGGCTACACCTTC.

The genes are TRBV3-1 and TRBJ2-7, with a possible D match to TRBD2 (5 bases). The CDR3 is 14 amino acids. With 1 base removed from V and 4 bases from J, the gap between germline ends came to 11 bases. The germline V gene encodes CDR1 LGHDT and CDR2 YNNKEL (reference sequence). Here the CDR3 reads CASSQGVGEYEQYF. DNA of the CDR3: TGTGCCAGCAGCCAAGGAGTGGGAGAGTACGAGCAGTACTTC.

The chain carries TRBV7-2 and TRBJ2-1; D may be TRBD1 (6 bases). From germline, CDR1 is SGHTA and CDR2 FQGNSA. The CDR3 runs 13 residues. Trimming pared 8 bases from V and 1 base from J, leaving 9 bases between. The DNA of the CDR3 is TGTGCCAGCCAGGGGTCTTCCTACAATGAGCAGTTCTTC. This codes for CASQGSSYNEQFF. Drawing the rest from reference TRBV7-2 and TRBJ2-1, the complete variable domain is GAGVSQSPSNKVTEKGKDVELRCDPISGHTALYWYRQSLGQGLEFLIYFQGNSAPDKSGLPSDRFSAERTGGSVSTLTIQRTQQEDSAVYLCASQGSSYNEQFFGPGTRLTVL.

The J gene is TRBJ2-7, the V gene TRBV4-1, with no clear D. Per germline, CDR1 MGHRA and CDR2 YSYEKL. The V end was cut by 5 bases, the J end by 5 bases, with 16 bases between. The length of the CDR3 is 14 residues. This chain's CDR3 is CASSLNSFQNEQYF. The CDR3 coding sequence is TGCGCCAGCAGCTTAAATTCCTTTCAGAACGAGCAGTACTTC.

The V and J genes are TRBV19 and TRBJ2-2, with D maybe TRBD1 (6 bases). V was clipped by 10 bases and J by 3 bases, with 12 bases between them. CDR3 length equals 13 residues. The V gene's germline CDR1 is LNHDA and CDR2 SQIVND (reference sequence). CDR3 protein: CATKYRDTGELFF. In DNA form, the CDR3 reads TGTGCCACCAAATACAGGGACACCGGGGAGCTGTTTTTT.

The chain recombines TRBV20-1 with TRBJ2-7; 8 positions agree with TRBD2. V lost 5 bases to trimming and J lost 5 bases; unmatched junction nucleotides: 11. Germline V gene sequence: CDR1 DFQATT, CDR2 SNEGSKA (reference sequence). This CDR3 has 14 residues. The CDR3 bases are TGCAGTGCTGAAGGCGGGAGGTTGATCGACGAGCAGTACTTC. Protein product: CSAEGGRLIDEQYF.

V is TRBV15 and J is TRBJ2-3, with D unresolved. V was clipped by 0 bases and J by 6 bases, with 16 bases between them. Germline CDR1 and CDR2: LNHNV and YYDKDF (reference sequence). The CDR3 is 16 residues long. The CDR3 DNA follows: TGTGCCACCAGCAGAGATCTCAGTAACAAGCGCGATACGCAGTATTTT. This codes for CATSRDLSNKRDTQYF. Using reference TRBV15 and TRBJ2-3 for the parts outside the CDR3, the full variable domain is DAMVIQNPRYQVTQFGKPVTLSCSQTLNHNVMYWYQQKSSQAPKLLFHYYDKDFNNEADTPDNFQSRRPNTSFCFLDIRSPGLGDTAMYLCATSRDLSNKRDTQYFGPGTRLTVL.

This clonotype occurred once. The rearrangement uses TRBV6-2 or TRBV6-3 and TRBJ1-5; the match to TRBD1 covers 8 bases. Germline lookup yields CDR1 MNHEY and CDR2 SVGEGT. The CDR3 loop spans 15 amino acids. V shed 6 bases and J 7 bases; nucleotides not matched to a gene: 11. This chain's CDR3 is CASSHDRGSRQPQHF. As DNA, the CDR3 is TGTGCCAGCAGCCACGACAGGGGTTCACGGCAGCCCCAGCATTTT.

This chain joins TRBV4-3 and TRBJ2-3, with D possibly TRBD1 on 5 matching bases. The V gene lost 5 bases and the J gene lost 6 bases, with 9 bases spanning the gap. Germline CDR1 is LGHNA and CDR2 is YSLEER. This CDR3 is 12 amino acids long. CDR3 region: CASSGAGDTQYF. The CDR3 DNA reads TGCGCCAGCAGCGGGGCAGGGGATACGCAGTATTTT.

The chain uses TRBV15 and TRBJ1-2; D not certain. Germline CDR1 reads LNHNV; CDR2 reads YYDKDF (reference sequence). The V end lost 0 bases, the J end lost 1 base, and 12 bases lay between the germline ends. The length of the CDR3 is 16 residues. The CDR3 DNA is TGTGCCACCAGCAGAGATTTGAACAGCTATAACTATGGCTACACCTTC. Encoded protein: CATSRDLNSYNYGYTF.

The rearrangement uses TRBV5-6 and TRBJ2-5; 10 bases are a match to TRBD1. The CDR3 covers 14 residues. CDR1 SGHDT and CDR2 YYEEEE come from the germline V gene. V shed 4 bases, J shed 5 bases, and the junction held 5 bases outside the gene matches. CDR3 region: CASSGDRGSETQYF. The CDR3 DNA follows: TGTGCCAGCAGCGGGGACAGGGGTTCCGAGACCCAGTACTTC.